This T cell receptor (beta chain) originates from a study of spatial heterogeneity in lung cancer (dated by TCRdb to between 2019 and 2020). Regarding the complete study: Beta-chain transcripts were consistently detected in greater numbers than alpha-chain transcripts, which likely reflects a higher abundance of beta-chain transcripts. In the raw uncorrected reads, each unique combination of TCR and UMI appeared on average more than ten times. The study quantitatively compared TCR alpha and beta repertoires across multiple tumor regions, matched nontumor lung and blood in non-small cell lung cancer. Nonsynonymous mutation counts, determined by whole-exome sequencing of tumor tissue, were related to features of the TCR repertoire. At surgery, both alpha and beta chains were TCR-sequenced in more than 200 tumor regions, over 61 matched nontumor lung samples and 56 PBMC samples.

Library creation used 5' RACE. The instrument was a NextSeq 500. The TCR library protocol attached a unique molecular identifier to each TCR cDNA molecule to allow correction of PCR and sequencing errors. The authors processed their data as follows. TCR identification, UMI-based error correction and CDR3 extraction were performed with Decombinator tools. TCRs above a frequency of 2 per 1,000, corresponding to the top 1% of the tumor frequency distribution, were defined as expanded. Renyi diversity was calculated using the R vegan package after each repertoire was subsampled 100 times to 5,000 TCRs. CDR3 similarity networks were constructed using string-kernel similarity of amino acid triplets, with links drawn between CDR3s whose pairwise similarity was above 0.82. TCRdb trimmed public reads at Q25 via fastp, called clones via MiXCR and kept in-frame beta chains. Rows merge per CDR3 protein into single entries with the most common DNA and genes. These V and J calls rely on TCRdb rather than the paper's analysis. The sample table shows almost 800 distinct CDR3 sequences, and roughly 18% are seen once. More than 12% of the sample belongs to the ten largest clones.

The research as a whole found: Confirming at a functional level the hypothesis that regional TCRs recognize regional mutations was considered to require additional single-cell paired TCR alpha and beta sequencing. Ubiquitous expanded tumor TCRs were detected in blood more often at tumor resection than at routine follow-up.

The CDR3 covers 15 residues, taking in both the cysteine and the phenylalanine. Only the CDR3 part of the read is kept: 45 bases, read in frame from the first base. Taken from the germline V gene, the CDR1 and CDR2 loops are SGHTA and FQGNSA. A distance of 14 bases separates the germline ends of V and J, which lose 2 bases and 6 bases respectively. The sample's time point, from its label and the paper: sample taken at primary tumor resection. Without any cell sorting, TCR sequencing was performed on whole RNA extracted either from tumor and nontumor lung tissue or from cryopreserved PBMC samples. The donors were more than 60 patients from the lung TRACERx cohort who had early-stage, untreated non-small cell lung cancer. Only patients with enough RNA available from two or more tumor regions were chosen for TCR sequencing. On this clonotype: Its cognate antigen has yet to be identified. Base qualities are not at hand, and no much larger clone is one base apart. This beta chain is an off-target read within a library intended for alpha chains, so its frequency means little.

The sequence derives from a male donor with early-stage non-small cell lung cancer. The chain uses TRBV7-2 and TRBJ1-5; a tentative D match to TRBD1 spans 6 bases. The specimen was PBMCs, collected at surgery. The sequenced DNA: TGTGCCAGCAGCTTAATAGCAGGGGTGGGTCAGCCCCAGCATTTT. This sequence encodes CASSLIAGVGQPQHF.